This TCR beta chain is from a study of shared clonotypes between healthy human individuals. Study results and caveats: Across a handful of donors, naive CD4 shared roughly 5%, naive CD8 more than 3%, memory CD4 roughly 2.2%, memory CD8 0.4%.

To note about this clone: Its specificity is not known.

The method was immunoSEQ multiplex PCR; TCRdb's version includes in-frame clones alone and lacks a portion of them. In the table there are about 2.4 million clones, approximately 94% of which are singletons. Germline lookup yields CDR1 SGHTA and CDR2 FQGTGA. The ends were cut back, 10 bases at V and 3 bases at J, with 16 bases in the middle. This CDR3 comprises 14 residues. The rearrangement joins TRBV7-3 to TRBJ2-1; D may match TRBD1 or TRBD2 (5 bases each). This TCR derives from a man aged 18 to 29 in good health. Some clones in this sample may be carry-over from other donors' samples. The specimen was naive CD4+ T cells from PBMCs. Described subset: CD45RA+ positively selected. CDR3 sequence: CATTRGPRYNEQFF. The CDR3 DNA is TGTGCCACTACACGGGGACCACGCTACAATGAGCAGTTCTTC.